This TCR beta chain was sequenced in a study of T cells in tuberculosis. Study-level information: A South African cohort included IGRA-negative adolescents, latently infected IGRA-positive adolescents and adults with active tuberculosis.

V shed 2 bases, J shed 6 bases, and the junction held 4 bases outside the gene matches. There are 14 residues in the CDR3. Germline CDR1 and CDR2: SGHNT and YYREEE (reference sequence). TCRdb's table, derived via immunoSEQ multiplex PCR, lists solely in-frame clones and lacks some. This sample yields roughly 34,000 clones, of which roughly 88% are seen a single time; roughly 5.2% belongs to the top ten. Time point indicated: new active TB diagnosis, blood taken before or within 7 days of starting treatment. Study results and limitations: Active tuberculosis alpha repertoires lay closer to GMM-specific TCRs than controls'. Smaller alpha distances in active tuberculosis partly reflected shorter CDR3-alpha lengths.

Concerning this clone itself: What it binds is not known.

This sequence originates from an adult with tuberculosis. The chain recombines TRBV5-4 with TRBJ2-2; 7 bases are shared with TRBD2. The sequencing here drew on PBMCs, taken at tuberculosis diagnosis. The CDR3 protein is CASSLLAGAGELFF. The DNA of the CDR3 is TGTGCCAGCAGCTTATTGGCGGGGGCCGGGGAGCTGTTTTTT.